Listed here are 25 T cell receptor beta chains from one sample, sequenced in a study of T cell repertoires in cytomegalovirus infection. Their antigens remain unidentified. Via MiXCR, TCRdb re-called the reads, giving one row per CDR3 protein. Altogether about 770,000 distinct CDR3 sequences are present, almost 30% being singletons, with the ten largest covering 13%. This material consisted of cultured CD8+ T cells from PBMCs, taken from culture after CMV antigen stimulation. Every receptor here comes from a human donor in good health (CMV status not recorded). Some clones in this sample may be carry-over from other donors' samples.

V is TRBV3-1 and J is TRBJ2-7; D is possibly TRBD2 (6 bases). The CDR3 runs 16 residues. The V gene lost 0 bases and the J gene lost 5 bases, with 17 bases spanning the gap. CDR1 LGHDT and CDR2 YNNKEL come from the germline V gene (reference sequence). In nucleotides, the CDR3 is TGTGCCAGCAGCCAAGAGGTGGGAGGCGGGGAACACGAGCAGTACGTC. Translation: CASSQEVGGGEHEQYV.

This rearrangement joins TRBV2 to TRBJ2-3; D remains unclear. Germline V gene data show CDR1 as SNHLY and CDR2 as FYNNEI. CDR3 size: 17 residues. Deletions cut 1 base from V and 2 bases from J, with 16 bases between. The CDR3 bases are TGTGCCAGCAGTGAAGATCCTGCCTCCCGGGCCACAGATACGCAGTATTTT. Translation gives CASSEDPASRATDTQYF.

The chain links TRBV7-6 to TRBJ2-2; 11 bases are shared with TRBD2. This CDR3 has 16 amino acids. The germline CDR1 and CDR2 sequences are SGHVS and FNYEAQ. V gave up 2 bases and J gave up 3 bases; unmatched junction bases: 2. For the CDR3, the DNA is TGTGCCAGCAGCTTACTGGGACTAGCGGACACCGGGGAGCTGTTTTTT. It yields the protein CASSLLGLADTGELFF.

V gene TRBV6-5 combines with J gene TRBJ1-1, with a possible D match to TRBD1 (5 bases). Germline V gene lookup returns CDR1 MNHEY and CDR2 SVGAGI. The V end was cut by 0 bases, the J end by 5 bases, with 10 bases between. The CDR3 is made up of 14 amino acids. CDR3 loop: CASSYSFEGTEAFF. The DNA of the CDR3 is TGTGCCAGCAGTTACTCGTTTGAGGGGACTGAAGCTTTCTTT.

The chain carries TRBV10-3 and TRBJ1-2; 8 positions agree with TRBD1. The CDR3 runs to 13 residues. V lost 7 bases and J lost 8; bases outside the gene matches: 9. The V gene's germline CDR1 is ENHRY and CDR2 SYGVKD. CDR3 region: CAIKTGQGGGYTF. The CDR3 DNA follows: TGTGCCATCAAAACCGGACAGGGCGGGGGCTACACCTTC.

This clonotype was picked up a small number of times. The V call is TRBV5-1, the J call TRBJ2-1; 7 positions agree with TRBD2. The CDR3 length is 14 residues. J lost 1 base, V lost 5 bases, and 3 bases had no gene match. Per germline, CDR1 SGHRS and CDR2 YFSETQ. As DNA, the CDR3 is TGCGCCAGCAGGGGAGCGGGGTCCTACAATGAGCAGTTCTTC. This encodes CASRGAGSYNEQFF.

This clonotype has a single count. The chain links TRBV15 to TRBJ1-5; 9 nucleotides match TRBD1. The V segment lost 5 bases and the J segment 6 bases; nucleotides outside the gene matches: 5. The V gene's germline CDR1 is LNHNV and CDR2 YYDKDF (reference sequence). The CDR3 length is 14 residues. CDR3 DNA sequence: TGTGCCACCAGCGGGACAGGGTCGGGTCAGCCCCAGCATTTT. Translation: CATSGTGSGQPQHF.

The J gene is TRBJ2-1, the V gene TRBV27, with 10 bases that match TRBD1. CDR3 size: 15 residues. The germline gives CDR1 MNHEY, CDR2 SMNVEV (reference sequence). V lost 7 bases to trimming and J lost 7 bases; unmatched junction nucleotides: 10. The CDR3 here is CASTHPGQGLNEQFF. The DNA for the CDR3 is TGTGCCAGCACTCACCCGGGACAGGGGCTGAATGAGCAGTTCTTC.

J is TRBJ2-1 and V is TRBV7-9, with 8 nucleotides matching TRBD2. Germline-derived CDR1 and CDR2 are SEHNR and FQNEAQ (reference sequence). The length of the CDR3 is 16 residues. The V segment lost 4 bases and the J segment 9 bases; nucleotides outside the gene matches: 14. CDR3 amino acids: CASSSSGGGLRGEQFF. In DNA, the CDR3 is TGTGCCAGCAGCTCCTCGGGGGGGGGGCTTCGAGGTGAGCAGTTCTTC. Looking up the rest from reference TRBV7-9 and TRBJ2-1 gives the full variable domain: DTGVSQNPRHKITKRGQNVTFRCDPISEHNRLYWYRQTLGQGPEFLTYFQNEAQLEKSRLLSDRFSAERPKGSFSTLEIQRTEQGDSAMYLCASSSSGGGLRGEQFFGPGTRLTVL.

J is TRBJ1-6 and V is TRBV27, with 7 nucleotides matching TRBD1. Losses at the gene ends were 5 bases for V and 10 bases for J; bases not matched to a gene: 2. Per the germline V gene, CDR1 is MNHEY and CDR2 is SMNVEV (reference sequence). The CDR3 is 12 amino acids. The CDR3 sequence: CASSRQGSPLHF. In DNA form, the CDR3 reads TGTGCCAGCAGTAGACAGGGCTCACCCCTCCACTTT.

The DNA of the CDR3 is TGTGCCAGCAGCGGGGAGCTGTTGAGGCAGTATTTT. It yields the protein CASSGELLRQYF. The chain employs TRBV7-8 and TRBJ2-3; possibly TRBD2 for D (5 bases). Between the trimmed V and J ends, which lost 5 bases and 11 bases, there was a span of 14 bases. Germline CDR1 reads SGHVS; CDR2 reads FQNEAQ. The CDR3 runs to 12 residues. The full variable domain, its missing parts supplied by reference TRBV7-8 and TRBJ2-3, is GAGVSQSPRYKVAKRGQDVALRCDPISGHVSLFWYQQALGQGPEFLTYFQNEAQLDKSGLPSDRFFAERPEGSVSTLKIQRTQQEDSAVYLCASSGELLRQYFGPGTRLTVL.

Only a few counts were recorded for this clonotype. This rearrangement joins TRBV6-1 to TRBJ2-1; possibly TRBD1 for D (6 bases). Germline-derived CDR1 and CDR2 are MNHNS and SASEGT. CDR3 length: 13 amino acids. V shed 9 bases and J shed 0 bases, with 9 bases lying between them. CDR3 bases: TGTGCCAGTCGGACAGACTCCTACAATGAGCAGTTCTTC. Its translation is CASRTDSYNEQFF.

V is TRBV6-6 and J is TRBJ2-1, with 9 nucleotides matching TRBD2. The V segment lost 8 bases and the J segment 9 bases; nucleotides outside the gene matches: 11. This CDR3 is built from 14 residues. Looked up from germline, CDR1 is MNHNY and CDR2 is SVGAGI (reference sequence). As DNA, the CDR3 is TGTGCCAGCTCCTGGGAGCGGGGGGCGGTTGAGCAGTTCTTC. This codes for CASSWERGAVEQFF.

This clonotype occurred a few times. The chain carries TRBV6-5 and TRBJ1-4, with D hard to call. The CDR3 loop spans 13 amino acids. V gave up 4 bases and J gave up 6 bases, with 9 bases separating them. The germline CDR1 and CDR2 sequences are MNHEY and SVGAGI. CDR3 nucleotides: TGTGCCAGCAGTTCCTCCTTAGATGAAAAACTGTTTTTT. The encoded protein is CASSSSLDEKLFF.

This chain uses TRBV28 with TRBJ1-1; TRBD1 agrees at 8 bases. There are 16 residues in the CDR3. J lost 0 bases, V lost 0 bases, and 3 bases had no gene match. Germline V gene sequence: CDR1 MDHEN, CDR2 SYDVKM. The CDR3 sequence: CASSLWGDRMNTEAFF. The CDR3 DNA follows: TGTGCCAGCAGTTTATGGGGGGACAGGATGAACACTGAAGCTTTCTTT.

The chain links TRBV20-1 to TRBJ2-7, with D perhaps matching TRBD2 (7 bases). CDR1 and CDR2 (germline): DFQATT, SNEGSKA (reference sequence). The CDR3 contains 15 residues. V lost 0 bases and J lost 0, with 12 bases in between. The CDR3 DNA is TGCAGTGCTAGAGATTCAAGGGGGGGCTCCTACGAGCAGTACTTC. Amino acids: CSARDSRGGSYEQYF.

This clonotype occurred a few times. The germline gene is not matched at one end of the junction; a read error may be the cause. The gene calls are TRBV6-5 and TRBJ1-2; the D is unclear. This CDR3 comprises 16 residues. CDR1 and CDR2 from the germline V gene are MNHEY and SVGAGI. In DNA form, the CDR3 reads TGTGCCAGCAGTTATTCTACAGCGTTAGGTGAACCCTTATCCGCCTTC. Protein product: CASSYSTALGEPLSAF.

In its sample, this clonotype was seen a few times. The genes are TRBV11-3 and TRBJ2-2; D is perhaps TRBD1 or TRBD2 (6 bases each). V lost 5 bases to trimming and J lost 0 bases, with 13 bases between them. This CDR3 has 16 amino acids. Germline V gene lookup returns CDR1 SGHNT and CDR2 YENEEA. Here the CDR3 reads CASSPNGGTNTGELFF. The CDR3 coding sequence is TGTGCCAGCAGCCCAAACGGGGGCACGAACACCGGGGAGCTGTTTTTT. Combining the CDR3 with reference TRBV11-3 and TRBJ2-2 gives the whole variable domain EAGVVQSPRYKIIEKKQPVAFWCNPISGHNTLYWYLQNLGQGPELLIRYENEEAVDDSQLPKDRFSAERLKGVDSTLKIQPAELGDSAVYLCASSPNGGTNTGELFFGEGSRLTVL.

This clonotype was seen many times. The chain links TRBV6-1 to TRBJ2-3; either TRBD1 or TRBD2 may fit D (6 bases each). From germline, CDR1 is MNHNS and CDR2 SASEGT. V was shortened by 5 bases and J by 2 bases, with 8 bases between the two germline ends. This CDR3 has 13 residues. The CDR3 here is CASSPGATDTQYF. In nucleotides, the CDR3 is TGTGCCAGCAGTCCGGGGGCCACAGATACGCAGTATTTT.

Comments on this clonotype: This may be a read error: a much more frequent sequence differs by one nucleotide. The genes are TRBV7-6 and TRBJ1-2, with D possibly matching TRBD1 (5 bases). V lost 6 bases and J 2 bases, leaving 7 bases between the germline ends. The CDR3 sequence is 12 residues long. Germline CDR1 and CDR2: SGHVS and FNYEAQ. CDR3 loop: CASRKGNYGYTF. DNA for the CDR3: TGTGCCAGCAGGAAGGGGAACTATGGCTACACCTTC.

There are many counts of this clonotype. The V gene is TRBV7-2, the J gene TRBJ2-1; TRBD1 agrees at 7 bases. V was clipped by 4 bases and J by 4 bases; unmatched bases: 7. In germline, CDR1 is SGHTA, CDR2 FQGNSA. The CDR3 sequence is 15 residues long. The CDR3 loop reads CASSSYRGRYNEQFF. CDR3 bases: TGTGCCAGCAGCTCTTACAGGGGCCGGTACAATGAGCAGTTCTTC.

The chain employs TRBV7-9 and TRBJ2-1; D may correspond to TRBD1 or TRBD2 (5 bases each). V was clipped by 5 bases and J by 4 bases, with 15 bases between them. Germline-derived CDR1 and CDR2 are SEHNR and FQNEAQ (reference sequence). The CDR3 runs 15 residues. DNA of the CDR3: TGTGCCAGCAGCATTGGGGGATATGAGTACAATGAGCAGTTCTTC. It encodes CASSIGGYEYNEQFF. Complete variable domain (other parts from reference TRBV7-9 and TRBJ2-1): DTGVSQNPRHKITKRGQNVTFRCDPISEHNRLYWYRQTLGQGPEFLTYFQNEAQLEKSRLLSDRFSAERPKGSFSTLEIQRTEQGDSAMYLCASSIGGYEYNEQFFGPGTRLTVL.

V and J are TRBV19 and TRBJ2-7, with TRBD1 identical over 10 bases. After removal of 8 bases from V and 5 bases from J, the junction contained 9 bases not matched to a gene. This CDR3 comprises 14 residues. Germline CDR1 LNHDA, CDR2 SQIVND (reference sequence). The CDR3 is CASSRQGAQHEQYF. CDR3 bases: TGTGCCAGTTCTCGACAGGGGGCGCAACACGAGCAGTACTTC.

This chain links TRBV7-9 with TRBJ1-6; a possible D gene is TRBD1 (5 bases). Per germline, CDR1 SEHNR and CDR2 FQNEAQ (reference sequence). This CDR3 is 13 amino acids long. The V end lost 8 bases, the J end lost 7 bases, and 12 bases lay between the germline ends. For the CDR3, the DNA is TGTGCCAGCCACGCAGGGTACAATTCACCCCTCCACTTT. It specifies CASHAGYNSPLHF.

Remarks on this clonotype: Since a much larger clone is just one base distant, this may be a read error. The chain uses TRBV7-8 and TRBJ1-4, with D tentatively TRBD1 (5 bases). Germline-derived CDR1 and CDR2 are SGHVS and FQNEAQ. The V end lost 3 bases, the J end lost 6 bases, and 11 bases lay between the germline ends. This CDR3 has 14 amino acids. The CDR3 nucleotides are TGTGCCAGCAGCTTCGGGGGTTTGGATGAAAAACTGTTTTTT. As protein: CASSFGGLDEKLFF.